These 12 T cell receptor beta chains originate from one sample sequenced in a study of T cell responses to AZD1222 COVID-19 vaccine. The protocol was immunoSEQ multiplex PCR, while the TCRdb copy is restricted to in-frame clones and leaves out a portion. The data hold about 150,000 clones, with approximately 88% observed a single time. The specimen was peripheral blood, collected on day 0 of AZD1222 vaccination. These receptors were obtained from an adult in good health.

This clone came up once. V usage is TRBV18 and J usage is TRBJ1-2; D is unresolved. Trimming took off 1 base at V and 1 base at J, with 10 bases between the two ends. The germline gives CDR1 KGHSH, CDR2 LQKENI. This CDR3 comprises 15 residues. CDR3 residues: CASSPLGRDNYGYTF. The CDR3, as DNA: TGTGCCAGCTCACCACTTGGGCGAGATAACTATGGCTACACCTTC.

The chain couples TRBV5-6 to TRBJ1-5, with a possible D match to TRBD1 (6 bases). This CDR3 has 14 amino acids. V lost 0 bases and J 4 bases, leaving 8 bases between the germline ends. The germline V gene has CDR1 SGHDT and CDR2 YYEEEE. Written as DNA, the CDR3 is TGTGCCAGCAGCTTGGGGGGGCCAAATCAGCCCCAGCATTTT. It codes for CASSLGGPNQPQHF.

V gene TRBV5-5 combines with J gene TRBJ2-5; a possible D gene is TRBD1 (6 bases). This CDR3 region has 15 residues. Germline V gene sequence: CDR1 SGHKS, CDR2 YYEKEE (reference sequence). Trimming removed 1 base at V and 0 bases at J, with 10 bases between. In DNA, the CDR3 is TGTGCCAGCAGCTTGCCCACAGGGTACCAAGAGACCCAGTACTTC. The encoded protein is CASSLPTGYQETQYF.

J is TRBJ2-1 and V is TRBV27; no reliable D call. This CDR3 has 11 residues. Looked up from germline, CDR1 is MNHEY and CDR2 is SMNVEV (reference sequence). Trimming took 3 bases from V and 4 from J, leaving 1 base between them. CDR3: CASSFYNEQFF. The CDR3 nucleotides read TGTGCCAGCAGTTTTTACAATGAGCAGTTCTTC.

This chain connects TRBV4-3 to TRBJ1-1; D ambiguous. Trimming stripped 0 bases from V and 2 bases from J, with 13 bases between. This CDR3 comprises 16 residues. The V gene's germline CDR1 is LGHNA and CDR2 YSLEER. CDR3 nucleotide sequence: TGCGCCAGCAGCCAAGATTCCACGAATTTAAACACTGAAGCTTTCTTT. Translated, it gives CASSQDSTNLNTEAFF.

The chain's CDR3 is CAWSVGLYNSPLHF. In nucleotides, the CDR3 is TGTGCCTGGAGTGTGGGCCTCTATAATTCACCCCTCCACTTT. V gene TRBV30 combines with J gene TRBJ1-6, with D hard to call. The CDR3 totals 14 residues. Deletions cut 0 bases from V and 3 bases from J, with 6 bases between. In germline, CDR1 is GTSNPN, CDR2 SVGIG (reference sequence).

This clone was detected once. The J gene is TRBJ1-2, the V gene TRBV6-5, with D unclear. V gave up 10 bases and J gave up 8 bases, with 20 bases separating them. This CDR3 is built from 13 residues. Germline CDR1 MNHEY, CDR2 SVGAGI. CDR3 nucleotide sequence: TGTGCCACCACCCTCCAGGCGCCTATAGGCTACACCTTC. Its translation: CATTLQAPIGYTF.

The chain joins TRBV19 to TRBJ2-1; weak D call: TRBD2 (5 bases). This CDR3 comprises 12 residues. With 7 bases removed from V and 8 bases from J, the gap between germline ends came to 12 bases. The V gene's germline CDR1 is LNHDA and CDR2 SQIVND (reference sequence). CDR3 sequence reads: CASTTGVDEQFF. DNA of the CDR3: TGTGCCAGTACCACCGGGGTCGATGAGCAGTTCTTC.

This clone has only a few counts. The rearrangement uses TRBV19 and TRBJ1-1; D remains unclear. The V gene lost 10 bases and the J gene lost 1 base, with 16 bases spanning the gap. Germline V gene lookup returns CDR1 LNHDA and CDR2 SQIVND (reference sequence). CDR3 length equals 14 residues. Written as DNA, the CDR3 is TGTGCCACCAGTGACCTCGGGCCGAACACTGAAGCTTTCTTT. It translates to CATSDLGPNTEAFF.

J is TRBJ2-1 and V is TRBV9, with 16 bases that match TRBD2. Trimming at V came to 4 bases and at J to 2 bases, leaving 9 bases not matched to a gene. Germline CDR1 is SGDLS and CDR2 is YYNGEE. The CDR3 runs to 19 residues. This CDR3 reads CASSSPGTSGRGAYNEQFF. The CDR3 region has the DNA TGTGCCAGCAGCTCACCCGGGACTAGCGGGAGGGGGGCCTACAATGAGCAGTTCTTC.

The chain's CDR3 is CASSSLGLAADTQYF. Here the CDR3 DNA reads TGTGCCAGCAGTTCCCTGGGACTAGCGGCAGATACGCAGTATTTT. The J gene is TRBJ2-3, the V gene TRBV27, with 11 bases lining up with TRBD2. CDR1 is MNHEY and CDR2 is SMNVEV in the germline V gene (reference sequence). J lost 4 bases, V lost 4 bases, and 4 bases had no gene match. This CDR3 contains 15 residues.

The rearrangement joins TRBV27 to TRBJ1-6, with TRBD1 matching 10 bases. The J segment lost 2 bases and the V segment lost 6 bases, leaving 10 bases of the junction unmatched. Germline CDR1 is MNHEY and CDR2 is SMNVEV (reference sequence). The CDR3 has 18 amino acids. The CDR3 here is CASSRQGAIDPYNSPLHF. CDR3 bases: TGTGCCAGCAGCCGACAGGGGGCCATAGACCCCTATAATTCACCCCTCCACTTT.